A single TCR beta chain is shown here with its context. The sample holds other DNA sequences that translate to the same CDR3. The data were taken from a study of T cell responses to AZD1222 COVID-19 vaccine. Study-level background: Doses given second, at about 4 or about 12 weeks, were pooled.

Generated by immunoSEQ multiplex PCR, the TCRdb table keeps only in-frame clones and is missing some. The sample yields 85,000 to 130,000 clones, roughly 90% seen once. This CDR3 has 13 residues. Trimming took off 2 bases at V and 0 bases at J, with 4 bases between the two ends. This clonotype was obtained from an adult in good health. The chain recombines TRBV12-3 or TRBV12-4 with TRBJ1-1, with D unresolved. Here the sequenced sample was peripheral blood, taken on day 0 of AZD1222 vaccination. CDR3 nucleotides: TGTGCCAGCAGTTTATCTGTGAACACTGAAGCTTTCTTT. Protein product: CASSLSVNTEAFF.